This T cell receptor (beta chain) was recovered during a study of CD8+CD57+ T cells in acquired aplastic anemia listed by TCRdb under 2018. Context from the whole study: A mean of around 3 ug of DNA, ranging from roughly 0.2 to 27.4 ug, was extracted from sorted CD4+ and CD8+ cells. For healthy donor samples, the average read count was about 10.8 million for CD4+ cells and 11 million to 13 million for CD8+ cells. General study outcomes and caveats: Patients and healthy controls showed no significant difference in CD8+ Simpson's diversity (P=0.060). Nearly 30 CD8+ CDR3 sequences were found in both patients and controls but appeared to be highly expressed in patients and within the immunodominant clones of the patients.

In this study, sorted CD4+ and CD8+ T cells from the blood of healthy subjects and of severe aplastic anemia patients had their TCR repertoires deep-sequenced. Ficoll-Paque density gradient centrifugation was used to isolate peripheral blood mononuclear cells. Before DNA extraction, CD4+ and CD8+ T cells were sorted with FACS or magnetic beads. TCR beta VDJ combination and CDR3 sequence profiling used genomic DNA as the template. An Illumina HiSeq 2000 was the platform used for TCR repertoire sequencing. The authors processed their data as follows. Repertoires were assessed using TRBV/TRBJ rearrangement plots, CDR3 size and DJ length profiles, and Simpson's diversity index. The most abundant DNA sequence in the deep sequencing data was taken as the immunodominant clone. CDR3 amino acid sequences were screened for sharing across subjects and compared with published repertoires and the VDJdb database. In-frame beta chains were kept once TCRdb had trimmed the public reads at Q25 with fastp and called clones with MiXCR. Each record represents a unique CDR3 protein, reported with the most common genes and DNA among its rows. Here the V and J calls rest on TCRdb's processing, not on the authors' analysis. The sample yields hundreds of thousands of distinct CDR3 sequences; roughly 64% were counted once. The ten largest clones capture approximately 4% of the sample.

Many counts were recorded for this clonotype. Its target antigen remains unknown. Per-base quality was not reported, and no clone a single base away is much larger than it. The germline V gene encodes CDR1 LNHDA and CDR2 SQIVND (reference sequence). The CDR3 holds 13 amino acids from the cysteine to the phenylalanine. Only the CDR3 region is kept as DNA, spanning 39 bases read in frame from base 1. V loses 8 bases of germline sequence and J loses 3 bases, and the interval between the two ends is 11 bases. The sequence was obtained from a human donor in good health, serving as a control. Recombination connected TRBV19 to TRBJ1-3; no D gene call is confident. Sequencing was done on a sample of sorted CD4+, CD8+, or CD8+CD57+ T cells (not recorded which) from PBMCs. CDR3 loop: CASYRGGGNTIYF. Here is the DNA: TGTGCCAGTTACCGAGGCGGTGGAAACACCATATATTTT.